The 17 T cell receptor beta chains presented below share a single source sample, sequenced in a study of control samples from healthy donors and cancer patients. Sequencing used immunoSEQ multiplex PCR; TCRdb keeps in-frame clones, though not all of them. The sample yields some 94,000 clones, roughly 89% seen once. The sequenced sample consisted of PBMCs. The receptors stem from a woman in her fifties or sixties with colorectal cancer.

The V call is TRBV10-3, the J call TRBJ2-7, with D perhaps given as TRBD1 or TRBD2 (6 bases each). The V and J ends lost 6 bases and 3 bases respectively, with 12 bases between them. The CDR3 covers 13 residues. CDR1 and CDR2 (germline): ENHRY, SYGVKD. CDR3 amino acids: CAISTQGLYEQYV. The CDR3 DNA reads TGTGCCATCAGCACACAGGGACTCTACGAGCAGTACGTC.

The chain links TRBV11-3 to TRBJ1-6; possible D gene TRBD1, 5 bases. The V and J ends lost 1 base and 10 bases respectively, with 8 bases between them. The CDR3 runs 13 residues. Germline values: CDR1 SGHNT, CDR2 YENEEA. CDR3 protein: CASSLVRDSPLHF. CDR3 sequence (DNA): TGTGCCAGCAGCTTAGTGAGGGACTCACCCCTCCACTTT.

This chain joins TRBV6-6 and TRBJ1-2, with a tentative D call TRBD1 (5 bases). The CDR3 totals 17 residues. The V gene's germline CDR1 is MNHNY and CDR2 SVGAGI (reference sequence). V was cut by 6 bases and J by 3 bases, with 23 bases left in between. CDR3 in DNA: TGTGCCAGCAGCCGAATGGCAGGGACCCTAGGGGACTATGGCTACACCTTC. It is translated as CASSRMAGTLGDYGYTF.

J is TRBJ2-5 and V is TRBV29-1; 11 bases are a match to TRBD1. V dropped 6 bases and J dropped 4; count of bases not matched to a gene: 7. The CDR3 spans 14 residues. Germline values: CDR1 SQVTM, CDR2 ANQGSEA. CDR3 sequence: CSVEAGQGGETQYF. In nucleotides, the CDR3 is TGCAGCGTGGAGGCGGGACAGGGGGGAGAGACCCAGTACTTC.

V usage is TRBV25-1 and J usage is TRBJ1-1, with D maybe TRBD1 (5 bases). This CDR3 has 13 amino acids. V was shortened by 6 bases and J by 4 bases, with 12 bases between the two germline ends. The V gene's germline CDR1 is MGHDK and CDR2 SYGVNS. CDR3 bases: TGTGCCAGCAGCCCCGGTGGGGGCACTGAAGCTTTCTTT. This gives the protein CASSPGGGTEAFF.

CDR3 in DNA: TGTGCCAGCAGCCCATGGGGACACCTGAACGGCTACACCTTC. This sequence encodes CASSPWGHLNGYTF. V usage is TRBV14 and J usage is TRBJ1-2; possible D gene TRBD1, 6 bases. Between the trimmed V and J ends, which lost 4 bases and 8 bases, there was a span of 17 bases. The V gene's germline CDR1 is SGHDN and CDR2 FVKESK. CDR3 length equals 14 residues.

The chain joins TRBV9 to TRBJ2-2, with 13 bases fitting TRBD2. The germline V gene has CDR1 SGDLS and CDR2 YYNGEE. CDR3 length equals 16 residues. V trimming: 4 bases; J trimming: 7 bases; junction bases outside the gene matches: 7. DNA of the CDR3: TGTGCCAGCAGCACCGGGACTAGCGGGGTTAGCGGGGAGCTGTTTTTT. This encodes CASSTGTSGVSGELFF.

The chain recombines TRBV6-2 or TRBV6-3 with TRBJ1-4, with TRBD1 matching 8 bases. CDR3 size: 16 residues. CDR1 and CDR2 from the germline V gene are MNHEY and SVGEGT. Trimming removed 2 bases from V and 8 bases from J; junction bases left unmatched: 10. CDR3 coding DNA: TGTGCCAGCAGTTACCAGATGGACAGGGTGGGAGAAAAACTGTTTTTT. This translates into CASSYQMDRVGEKLFF.

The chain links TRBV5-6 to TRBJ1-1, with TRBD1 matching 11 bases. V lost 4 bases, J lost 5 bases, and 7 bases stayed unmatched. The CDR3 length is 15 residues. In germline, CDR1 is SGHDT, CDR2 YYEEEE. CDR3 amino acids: CASSQDRGRRTEAFF. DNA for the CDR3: TGTGCCAGCAGCCAGGACAGGGGGCGCCGGACTGAAGCTTTCTTT.

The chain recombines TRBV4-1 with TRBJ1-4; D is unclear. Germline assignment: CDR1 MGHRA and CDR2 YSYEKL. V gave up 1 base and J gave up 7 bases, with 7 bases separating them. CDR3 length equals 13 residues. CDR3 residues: CASSQAPSEKLFF. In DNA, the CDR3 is TGCGCCAGCAGCCAAGCTCCCTCTGAAAAACTGTTTTTT.

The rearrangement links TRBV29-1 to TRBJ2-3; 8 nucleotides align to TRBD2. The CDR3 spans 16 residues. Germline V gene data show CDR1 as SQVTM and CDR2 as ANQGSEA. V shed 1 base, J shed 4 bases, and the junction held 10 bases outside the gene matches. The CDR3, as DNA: TGCAGCGTTGAAGGGATTGACGGGGGGGCCTCAGATACGCAGTATTTT. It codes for CSVEGIDGGASDTQYF.

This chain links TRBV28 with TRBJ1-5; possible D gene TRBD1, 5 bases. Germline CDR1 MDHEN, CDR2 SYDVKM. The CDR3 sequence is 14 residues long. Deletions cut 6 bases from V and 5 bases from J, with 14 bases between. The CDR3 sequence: CASSPGTAYQPQHF. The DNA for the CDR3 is TGTGCCAGCAGCCCCGGGACGGCGTATCAGCCCCAGCATTTT.

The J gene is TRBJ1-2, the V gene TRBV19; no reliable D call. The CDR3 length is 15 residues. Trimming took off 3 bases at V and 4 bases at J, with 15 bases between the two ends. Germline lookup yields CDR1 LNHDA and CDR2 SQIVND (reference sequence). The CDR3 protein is CASSIGLAGFYGYTF. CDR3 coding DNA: TGTGCCAGTAGTATCGGATTGGCGGGGTTCTATGGCTACACCTTC.

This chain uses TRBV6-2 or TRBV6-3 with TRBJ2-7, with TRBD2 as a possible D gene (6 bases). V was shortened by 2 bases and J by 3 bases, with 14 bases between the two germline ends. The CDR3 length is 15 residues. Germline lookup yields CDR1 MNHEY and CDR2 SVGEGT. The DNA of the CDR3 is TGTGCCAGCAGTTACAGGGGAAGCGGGTTCTACGAGCAGTACGTC. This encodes CASSYRGSGFYEQYV.

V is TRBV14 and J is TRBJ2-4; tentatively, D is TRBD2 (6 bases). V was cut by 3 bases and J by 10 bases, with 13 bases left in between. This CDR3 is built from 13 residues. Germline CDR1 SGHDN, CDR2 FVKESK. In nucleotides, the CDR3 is TGTGCCAGCAGCCAGGGACTTAGGTCTATTCAGTACTTC. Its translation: CASSQGLRSIQYF.

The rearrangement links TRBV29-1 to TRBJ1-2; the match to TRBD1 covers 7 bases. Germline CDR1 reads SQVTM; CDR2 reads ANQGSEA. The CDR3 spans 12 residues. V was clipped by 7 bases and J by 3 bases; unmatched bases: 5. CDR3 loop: CSAKGQDYGYTF. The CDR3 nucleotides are TGCAGCGCAAAAGGACAGGACTATGGCTACACCTTC.

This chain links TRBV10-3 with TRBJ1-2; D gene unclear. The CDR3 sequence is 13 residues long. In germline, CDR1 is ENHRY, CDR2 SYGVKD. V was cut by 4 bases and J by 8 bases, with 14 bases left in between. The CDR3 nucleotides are TGTGCCATCAGTGTTTCGCCCCGCTACGGCTACACCTTC. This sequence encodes CAISVSPRYGYTF.